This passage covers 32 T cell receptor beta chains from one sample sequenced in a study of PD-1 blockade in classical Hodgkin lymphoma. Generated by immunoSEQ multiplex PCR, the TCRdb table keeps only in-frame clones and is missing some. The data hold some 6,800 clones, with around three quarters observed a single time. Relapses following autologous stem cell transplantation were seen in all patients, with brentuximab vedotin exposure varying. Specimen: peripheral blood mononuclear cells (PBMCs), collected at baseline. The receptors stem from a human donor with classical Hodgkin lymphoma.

The CDR3 loop reads CASSKSRTSGTTYEQYF. DNA for the CDR3: TGTGCCAGCAGCAAGAGTAGGACTAGCGGGACGACCTACGAGCAGTACTTC. This chain uses TRBV21-1 with TRBJ2-7; TRBD2, as called in the table, went unchecked against the DNA. TRBV21-1 is flagged as a pseudogene. The CDR3 has 17 residues.

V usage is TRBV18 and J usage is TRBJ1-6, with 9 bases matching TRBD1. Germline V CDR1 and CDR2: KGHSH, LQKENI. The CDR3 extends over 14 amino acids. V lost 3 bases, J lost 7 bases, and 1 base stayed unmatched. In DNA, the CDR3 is TGTGCCAGCTCACCGGACAGGGGAAATTCACCCCTCCACTTT. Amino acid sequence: CASSPDRGNSPLHF.

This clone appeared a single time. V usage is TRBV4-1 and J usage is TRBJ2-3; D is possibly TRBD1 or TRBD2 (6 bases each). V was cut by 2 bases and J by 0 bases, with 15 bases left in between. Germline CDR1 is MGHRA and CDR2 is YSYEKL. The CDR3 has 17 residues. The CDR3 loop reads CASSQRSGATSTDTQYF. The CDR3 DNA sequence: TGCGCCAGCAGCCAAAGATCGGGGGCGACTAGCACAGATACGCAGTATTTT.

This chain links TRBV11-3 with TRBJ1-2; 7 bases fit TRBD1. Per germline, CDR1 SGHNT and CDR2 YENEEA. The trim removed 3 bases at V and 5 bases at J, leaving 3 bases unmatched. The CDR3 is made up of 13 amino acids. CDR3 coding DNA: TGTGCCAGCAGCTTCCCAGGGGGGTATGGCTACACCTTC. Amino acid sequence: CASSFPGGYGYTF.

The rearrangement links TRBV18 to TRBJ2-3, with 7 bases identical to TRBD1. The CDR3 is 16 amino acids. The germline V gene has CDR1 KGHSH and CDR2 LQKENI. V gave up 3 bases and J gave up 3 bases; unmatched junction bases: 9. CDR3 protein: CASSPKQRGLTDTQYF. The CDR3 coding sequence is TGTGCCAGCTCACCTAAACAGAGGGGGCTGACAGATACGCAGTATTTT.

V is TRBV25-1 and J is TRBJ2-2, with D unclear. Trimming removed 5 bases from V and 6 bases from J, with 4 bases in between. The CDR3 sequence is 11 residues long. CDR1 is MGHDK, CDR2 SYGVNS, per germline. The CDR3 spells CASSSPGELFF. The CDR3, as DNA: TGTGCCAGCAGTAGCCCCGGGGAGCTGTTTTTT.

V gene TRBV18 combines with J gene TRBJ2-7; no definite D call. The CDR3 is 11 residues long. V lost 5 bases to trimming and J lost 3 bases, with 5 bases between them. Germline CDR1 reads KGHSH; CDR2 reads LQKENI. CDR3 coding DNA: TGTGCCAGCTCAAGGGACTACGAGCAGTACTTC. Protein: CASSRDYEQYF.

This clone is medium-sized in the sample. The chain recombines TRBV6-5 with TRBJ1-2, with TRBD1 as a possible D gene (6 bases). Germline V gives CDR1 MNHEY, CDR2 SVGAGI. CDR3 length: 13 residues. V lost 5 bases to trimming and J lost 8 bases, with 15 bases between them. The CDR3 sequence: CASSPGAGYGYTF. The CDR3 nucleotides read TGTGCCAGCAGTCCGGGGGCCGGATACGGCTACACCTTC.

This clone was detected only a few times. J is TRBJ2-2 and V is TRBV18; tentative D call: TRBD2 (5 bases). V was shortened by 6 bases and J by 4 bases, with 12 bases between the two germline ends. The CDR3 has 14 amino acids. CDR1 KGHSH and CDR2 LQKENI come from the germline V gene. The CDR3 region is CASSYGRGTGELFF. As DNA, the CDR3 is TGTGCCAGCTCCTACGGACGGGGCACCGGGGAGCTGTTTTTT.

The CDR3 sequence is CASSREGTAHEQFF. CDR3 sequence (DNA): TGTGCCAGCAGCCGGGAGGGGACGGCACATGAGCAGTTCTTC. V and J are TRBV6-1 and TRBJ2-1; TRBD2 agrees at 8 bases. Germline trimming cut 6 bases from V and 8 bases from J; bases unmatched to any gene: 9. The CDR3 totals 14 residues. The germline V gene encodes CDR1 MNHNS and CDR2 SASEGT.

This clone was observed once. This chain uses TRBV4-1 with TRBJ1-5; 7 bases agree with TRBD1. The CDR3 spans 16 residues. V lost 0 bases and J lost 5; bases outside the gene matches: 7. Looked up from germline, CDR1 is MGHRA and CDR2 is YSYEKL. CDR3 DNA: TGCGCCAGCAGCCAAGATACGGACAGGCGAGATCAGCCCCAGCATTTT. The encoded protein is CASSQDTDRRDQPQHF.

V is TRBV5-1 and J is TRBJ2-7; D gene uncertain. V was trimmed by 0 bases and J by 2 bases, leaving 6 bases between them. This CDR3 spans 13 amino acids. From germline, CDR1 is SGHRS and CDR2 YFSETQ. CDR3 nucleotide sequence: TGCGCCAGCAGCTTGGACCGTGCCTACGAGCAGTACTTC. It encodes CASSLDRAYEQYF.

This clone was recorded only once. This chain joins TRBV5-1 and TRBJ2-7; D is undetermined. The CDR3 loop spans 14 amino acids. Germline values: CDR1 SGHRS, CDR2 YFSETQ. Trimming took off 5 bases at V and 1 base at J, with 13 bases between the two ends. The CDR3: CASSTTPPSYEQYF. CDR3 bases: TGCGCCAGCAGTACGACACCCCCGTCCTACGAGCAGTACTTC.

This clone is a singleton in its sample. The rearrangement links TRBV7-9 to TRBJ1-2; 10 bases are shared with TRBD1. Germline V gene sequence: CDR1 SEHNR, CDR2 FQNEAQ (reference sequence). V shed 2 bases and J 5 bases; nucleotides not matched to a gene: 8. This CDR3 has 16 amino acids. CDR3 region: CASSLFRDRGDYGYTF. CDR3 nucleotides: TGTGCCAGCAGCTTATTCCGGGACAGGGGTGATTATGGCTACACCTTC. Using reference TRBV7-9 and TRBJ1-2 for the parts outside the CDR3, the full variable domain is DTGVSQNPRHKITKRGQNVTFRCDPISEHNRLYWYRQTLGQGPEFLTYFQNEAQLEKSRLLSDRFSAERPKGSFSTLEIQRTEQGDSAMYLCASSLFRDRGDYGYTFGSGTRLTVV.

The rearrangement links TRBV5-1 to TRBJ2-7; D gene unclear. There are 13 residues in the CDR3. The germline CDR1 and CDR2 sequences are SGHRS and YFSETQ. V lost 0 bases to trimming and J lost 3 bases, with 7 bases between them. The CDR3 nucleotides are TGCGCCAGCAGCTTGGCACTGGACTACGAGCAGTACTTC. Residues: CASSLALDYEQYF.

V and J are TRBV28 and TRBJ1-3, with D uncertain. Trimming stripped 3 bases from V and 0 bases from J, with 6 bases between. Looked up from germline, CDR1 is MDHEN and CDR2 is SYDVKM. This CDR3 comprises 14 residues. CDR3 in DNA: TGTGCCAGCAGTTTCCTCTCCTCTGGAAACACCATATATTTT. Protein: CASSFLSSGNTIYF.

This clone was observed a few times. CDR3 nucleotide sequence: TGTGCCAGCAGCTTGACAGGGGGTGGAAACACCATATATTTT. Amino acids: CASSLTGGGNTIYF. This chain joins TRBV5-4 and TRBJ1-3, with 8 bases identical to TRBD1. Germline CDR1 SGHNT, CDR2 YYREEE (reference sequence). The junction had 0 bases not matched to a gene; V was cut back by 1 base and J by 3 bases. CDR3 length: 14 residues.

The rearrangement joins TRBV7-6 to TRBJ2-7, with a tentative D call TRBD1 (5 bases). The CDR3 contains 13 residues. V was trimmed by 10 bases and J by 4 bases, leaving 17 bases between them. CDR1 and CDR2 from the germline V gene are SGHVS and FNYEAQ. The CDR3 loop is CAKGRRPPYEQYF. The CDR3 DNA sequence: TGTGCCAAGGGGCGGCGGCCTCCTTACGAGCAGTACTTC.

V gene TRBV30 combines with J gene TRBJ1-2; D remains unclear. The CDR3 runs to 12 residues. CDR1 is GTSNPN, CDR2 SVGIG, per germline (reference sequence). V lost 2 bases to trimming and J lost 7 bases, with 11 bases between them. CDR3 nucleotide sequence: TGTGCCTGGAGTTGGGAATCGGGTGGCTACACCTTC. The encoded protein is CAWSWESGGYTF.

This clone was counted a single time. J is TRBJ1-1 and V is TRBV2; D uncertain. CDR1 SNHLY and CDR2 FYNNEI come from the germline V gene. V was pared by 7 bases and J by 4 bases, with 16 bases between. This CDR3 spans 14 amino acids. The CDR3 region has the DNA TGTGCCAGCATAGAACGGGGATACCGCACTGAAGCTTTCTTT. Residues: CASIERGYRTEAFF.

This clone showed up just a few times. Here the CDR3 reads CALRDGDGNTIYF. For the CDR3, the DNA is TGTGCCCTCAGGGACGGGGATGGAAACACCATATATTTT. V usage is TRBV5-4 and J usage is TRBJ1-3, with D perhaps matching TRBD1 (5 bases). Germline-derived CDR1 and CDR2 are SGHNT and YYREEE (reference sequence). V lost 10 bases and J 3 bases, leaving 14 bases between the germline ends. CDR3 length: 13 amino acids.

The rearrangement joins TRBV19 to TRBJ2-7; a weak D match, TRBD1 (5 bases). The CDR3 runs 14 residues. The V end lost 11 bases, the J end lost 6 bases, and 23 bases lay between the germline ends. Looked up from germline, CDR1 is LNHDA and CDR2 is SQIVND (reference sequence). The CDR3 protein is CASRRGARSSEQYF. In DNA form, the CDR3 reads TGTGCCTCCAGAAGGGGCGCGAGATCGTCCGAGCAGTACTTC.

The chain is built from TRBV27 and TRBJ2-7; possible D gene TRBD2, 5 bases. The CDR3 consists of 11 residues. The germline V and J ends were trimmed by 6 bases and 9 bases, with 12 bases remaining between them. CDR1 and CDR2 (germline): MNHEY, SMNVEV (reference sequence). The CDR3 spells CASSRGRAQYF. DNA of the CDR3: TGTGCCAGCAGCCGGGGTAGGGCGCAGTACTTC.

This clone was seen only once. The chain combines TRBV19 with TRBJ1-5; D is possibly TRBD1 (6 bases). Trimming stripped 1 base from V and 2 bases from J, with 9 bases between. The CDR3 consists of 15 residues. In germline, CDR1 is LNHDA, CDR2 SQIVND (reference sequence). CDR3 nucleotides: TGTGCCAGTAGTATAGGGGAGGGGGGCAATCAGCCCCAGCATTTT. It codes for CASSIGEGGNQPQHF.

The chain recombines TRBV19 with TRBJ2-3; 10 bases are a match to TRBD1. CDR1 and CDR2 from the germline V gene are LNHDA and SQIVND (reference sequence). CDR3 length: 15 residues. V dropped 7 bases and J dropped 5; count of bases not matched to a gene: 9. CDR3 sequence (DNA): TGTGCCAGTACCAAATCCCGGGACAGGGGAGATACGCAGTATTTT. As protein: CASTKSRDRGDTQYF.

As DNA, the CDR3 is TGTGCCAGCAGCGTAGCCAGTAACACTGAAGCTTTCTTT. Encoded protein: CASSVASNTEAFF. The V gene is TRBV9, the J gene TRBJ1-1; D is unresolved. The CDR3 extends over 13 amino acids. Germline loops: CDR1 SGDLS, CDR2 YYNGEE. V lost 0 bases and J 2 bases, leaving 5 bases between the germline ends.

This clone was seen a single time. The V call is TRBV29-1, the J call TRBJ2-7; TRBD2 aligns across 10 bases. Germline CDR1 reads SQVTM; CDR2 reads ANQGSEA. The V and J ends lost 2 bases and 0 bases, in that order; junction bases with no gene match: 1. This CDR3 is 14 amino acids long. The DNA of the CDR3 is TGCAGCGTTGAAACTAGCGGGGTCTCCTACGAGCAGTACTTC. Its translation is CSVETSGVSYEQYF.

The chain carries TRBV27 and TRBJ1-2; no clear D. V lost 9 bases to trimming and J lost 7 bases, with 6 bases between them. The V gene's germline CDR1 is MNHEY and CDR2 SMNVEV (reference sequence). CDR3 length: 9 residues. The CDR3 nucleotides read TGTGCCAGGGTAGGTGGCTACACCTTC. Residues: CARVGGYTF.

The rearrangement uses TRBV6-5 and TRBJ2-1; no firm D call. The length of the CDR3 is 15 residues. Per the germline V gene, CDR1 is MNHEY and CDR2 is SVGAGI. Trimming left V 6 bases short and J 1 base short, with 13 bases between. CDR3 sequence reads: CASRTLEVSYNEQFF. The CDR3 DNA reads TGTGCCAGCAGGACCTTAGAGGTTTCCTACAATGAGCAGTTCTTC.

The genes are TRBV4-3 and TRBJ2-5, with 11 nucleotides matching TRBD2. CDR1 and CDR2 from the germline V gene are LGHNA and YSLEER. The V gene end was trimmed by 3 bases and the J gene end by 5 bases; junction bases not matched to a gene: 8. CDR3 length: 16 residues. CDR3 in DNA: TGCGCCAGCAGCCATGTAGCGGGAGGGCCGGAGGAGACCCAGTACTTC. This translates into CASSHVAGGPEETQYF.

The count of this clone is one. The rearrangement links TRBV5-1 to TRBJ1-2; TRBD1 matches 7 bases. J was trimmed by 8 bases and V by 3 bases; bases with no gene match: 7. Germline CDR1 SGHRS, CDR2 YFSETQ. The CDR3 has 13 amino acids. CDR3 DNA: TGCGCCAGCAGCTCGACCACAGGGGACGGCTACACCTTC. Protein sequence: CASSSTTGDGYTF.

The CDR3 is CASSLPGRIYEQYF. CDR3 DNA sequence: TGTGCCAGCAGCCTCCCAGGACGGATTTACGAGCAGTACTTC. This rearrangement joins TRBV14 to TRBJ2-7; unclear D gene. Germline V CDR1 and CDR2: SGHDN, FVKESK. Trimming shortened V by 4 bases and J by 4 bases, and 14 bases separated the two germline ends. The CDR3 has 14 amino acids.